The rows below give T cell receptor beta chains drawn from one sample of a study of blood T cell repertoires in COVID-19. Libraries were prepared by immunoSEQ multiplex PCR; TCRdb keeps only in-frame clonotypes and omits some of them. In the table there are approximately 100,000 clones, over 70% of which are singletons. Sequencing was performed on peripheral blood. These receptor sequences come from a man aged 55 to 70 with acute or convalescent COVID-19. Both conserved end residues are part of each CDR3. A D gene is named only where the DNA matches it firmly.

>TRBV10-1|14|.|TRBJ2-5
TGCGCCAGCAGTCACAGGGAACCGGGGGAGACCCAGTACTTC
CASSHREPGETQYF
>TRBV19|15|.|TRBJ2-3
TGTGCCAGTAGGAGACAGGCCTTCGGCACAGATACGCAGTATTTT
CASRRQAFGTDTQYF
>TRBV6-4|16|TRBD1|TRBJ2-3
TGTGCCAGCAGTGCGCTCCGGACAGGAGGCACAGATACGCAGTATTTT
CASSALRTGGTDTQYF
>TRBV7-2|14|TRBD2|TRBJ2-7
TGTGCCAGCAGCTTTGGTAGCGGGACCTACGAGCAGTACTTC
CASSFGSGTYEQYF
>TRBV6-5|16|TRBD2|TRBJ2-1
TGTGCCAGCAGTTATTGGACTAGCGGGGGGTACAATGAGCAGTTCTTC
CASSYWTSGGYNEQFF
>TRBV6-9|15|.|TRBJ2-7
TGTGCCAGCAGTTGCTACGGACAGAGTGCCTACGAGCAGTACTTC
CASSCYGQSAYEQYF
>TRBV19|15|TRBD1|TRBJ1-1
TGTGCCAGTAGTATTAAGGGAGGACAGGTGGCTGAAGCTTTCTTT
CASSIKGGQVAEAFF
>TRBV18|18|.|TRBJ1-6
TGTGCCAGCTCACTGGAATTCCCCCCAGCGGACTATAATTCACCCCTCCACTTT
CASSLEFPPADYNSPLHF
>TRBV11-2|16|TRBD1|TRBJ2-2
TGTGCCAGCAGCGAAAGAACAGGGGGGTACGCCGGGGAGCTGTTTTTT
CASSERTGGYAGELFF
>TRBV5-1|15|TRBD1|TRBJ1-6
TGCGCCAGCAGCTTGAGAGGGGGCGATAATTCACCCCTCCACTTT
CASSLRGGDNSPLHF